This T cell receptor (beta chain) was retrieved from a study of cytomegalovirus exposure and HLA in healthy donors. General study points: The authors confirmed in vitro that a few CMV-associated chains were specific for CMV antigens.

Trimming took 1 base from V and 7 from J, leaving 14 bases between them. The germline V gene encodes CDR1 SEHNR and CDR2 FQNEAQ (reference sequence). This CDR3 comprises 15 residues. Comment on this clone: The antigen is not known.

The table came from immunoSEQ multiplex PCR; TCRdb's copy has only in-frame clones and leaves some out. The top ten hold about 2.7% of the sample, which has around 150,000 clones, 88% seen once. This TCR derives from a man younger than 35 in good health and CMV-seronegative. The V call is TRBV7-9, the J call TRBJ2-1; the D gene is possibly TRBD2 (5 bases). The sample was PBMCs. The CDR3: CASSLDSGTVNEQFF. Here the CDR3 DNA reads TGTGCCAGCAGCTTAGATTCGGGAACGGTGAATGAGCAGTTCTTC.